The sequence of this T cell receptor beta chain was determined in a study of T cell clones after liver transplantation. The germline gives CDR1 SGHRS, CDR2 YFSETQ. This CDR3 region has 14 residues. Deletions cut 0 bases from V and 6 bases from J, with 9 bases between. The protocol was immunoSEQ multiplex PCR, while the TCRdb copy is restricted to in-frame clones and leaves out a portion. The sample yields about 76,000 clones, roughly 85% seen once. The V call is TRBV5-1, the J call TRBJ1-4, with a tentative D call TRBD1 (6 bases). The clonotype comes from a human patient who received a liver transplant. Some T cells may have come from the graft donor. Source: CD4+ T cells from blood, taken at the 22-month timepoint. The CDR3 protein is CASSLEQGDEKLFF. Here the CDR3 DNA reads TGCGCCAGCAGCTTGGAACAGGGTGATGAAAAACTGTTTTTT.